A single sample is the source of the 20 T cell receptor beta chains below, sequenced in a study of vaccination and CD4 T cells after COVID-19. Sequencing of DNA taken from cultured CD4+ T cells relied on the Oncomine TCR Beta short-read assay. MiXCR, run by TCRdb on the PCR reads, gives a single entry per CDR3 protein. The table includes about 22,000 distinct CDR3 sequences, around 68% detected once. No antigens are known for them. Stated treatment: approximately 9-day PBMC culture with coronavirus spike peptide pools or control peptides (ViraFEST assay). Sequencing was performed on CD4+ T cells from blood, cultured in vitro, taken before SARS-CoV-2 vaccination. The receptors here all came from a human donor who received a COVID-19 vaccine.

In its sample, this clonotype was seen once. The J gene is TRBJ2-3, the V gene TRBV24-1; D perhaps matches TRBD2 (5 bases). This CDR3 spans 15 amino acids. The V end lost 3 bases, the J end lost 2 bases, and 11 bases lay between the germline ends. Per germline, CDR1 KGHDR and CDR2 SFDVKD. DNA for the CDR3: TGTGCCACCAGTGATCCTGAGCGGTACACAGATACGCAGTATTTT. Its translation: CATSDPERYTDTQYF.

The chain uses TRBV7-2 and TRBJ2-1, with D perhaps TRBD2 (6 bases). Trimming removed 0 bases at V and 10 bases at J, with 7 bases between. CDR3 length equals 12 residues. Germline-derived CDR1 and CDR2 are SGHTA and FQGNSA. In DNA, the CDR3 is TGTGCCAGCAGCTTAGCAAGCGGGGAGCAGTTCTTC. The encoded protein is CASSLASGEQFF.

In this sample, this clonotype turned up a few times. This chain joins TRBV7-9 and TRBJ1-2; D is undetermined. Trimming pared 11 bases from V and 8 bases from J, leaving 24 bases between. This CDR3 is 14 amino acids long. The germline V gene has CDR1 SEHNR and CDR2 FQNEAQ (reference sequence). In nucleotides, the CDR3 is TGTGCCCTTATCCACAACGCATCCCCCGGCGGCTACACCTTC. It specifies CALIHNASPGGYTF.

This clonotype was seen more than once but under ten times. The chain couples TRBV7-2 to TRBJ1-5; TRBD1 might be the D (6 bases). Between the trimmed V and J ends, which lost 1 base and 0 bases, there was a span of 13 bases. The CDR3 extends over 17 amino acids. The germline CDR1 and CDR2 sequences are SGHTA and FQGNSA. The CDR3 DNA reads TGTGCCAGCAGCTTAGACAGGGTGGGTTATAGCAATCAGCCCCAGCATTTT. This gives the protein CASSLDRVGYSNQPQHF.

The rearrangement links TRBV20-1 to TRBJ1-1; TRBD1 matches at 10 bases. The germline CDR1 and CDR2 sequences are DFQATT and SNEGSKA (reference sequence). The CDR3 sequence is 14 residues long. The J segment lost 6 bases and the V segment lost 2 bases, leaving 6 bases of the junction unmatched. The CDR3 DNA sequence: TGCAGTGCTAGATCGGGACAGGGGAATCCTGAAGCTTTCTTT. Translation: CSARSGQGNPEAFF.

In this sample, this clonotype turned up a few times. CDR3 nucleotide sequence: TGTGCCAGTAGTAGGGGACTTTCAGATACGCAGTATTTT. It yields the protein CASSRGLSDTQYF. This sequence joins TRBV19 and TRBJ2-3, with D possibly being TRBD2 (6 bases). The CDR3 is made up of 13 amino acids. Per the germline V gene, CDR1 is LNHDA and CDR2 is SQIVND (reference sequence). The V and J ends lost 4 bases and 4 bases respectively, with 9 bases between them.

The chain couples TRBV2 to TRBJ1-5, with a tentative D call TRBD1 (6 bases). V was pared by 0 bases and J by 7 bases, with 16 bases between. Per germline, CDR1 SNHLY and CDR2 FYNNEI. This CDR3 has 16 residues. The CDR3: CASSEATGTAGQPQHF. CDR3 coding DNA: TGTGCCAGCAGTGAAGCGACAGGAACTGCAGGGCAGCCCCAGCATTTT.

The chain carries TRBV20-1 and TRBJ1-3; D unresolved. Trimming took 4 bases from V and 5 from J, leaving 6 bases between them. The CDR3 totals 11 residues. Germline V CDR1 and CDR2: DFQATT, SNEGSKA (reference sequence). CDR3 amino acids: CSAITRNTIYF. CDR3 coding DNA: TGCAGTGCTATTACGAGAAACACCATATATTTT.

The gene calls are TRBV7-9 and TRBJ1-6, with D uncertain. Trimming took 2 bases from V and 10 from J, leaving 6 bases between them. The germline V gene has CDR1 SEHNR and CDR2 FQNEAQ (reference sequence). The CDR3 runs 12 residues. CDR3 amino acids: CASSLRGSPLHF. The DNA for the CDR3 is TGTGCCAGCAGCTTACGAGGGTCACCCCTCCACTTT.

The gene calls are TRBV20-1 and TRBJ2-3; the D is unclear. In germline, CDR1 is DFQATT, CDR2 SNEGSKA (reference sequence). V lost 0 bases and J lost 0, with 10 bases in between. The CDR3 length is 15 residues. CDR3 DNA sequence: TGCAGTGCTAGAGAACTGGGATCTAGCACAGATACGCAGTATTTT. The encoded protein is CSARELGSSTDTQYF.

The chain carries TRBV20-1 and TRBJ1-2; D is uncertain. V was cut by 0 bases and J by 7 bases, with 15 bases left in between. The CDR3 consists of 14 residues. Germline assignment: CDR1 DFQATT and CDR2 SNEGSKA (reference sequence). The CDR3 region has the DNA TGCAGTGCTAGAGAGGGAGGGCGAGTATCTGGCTACACCTTC. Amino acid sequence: CSAREGGRVSGYTF.

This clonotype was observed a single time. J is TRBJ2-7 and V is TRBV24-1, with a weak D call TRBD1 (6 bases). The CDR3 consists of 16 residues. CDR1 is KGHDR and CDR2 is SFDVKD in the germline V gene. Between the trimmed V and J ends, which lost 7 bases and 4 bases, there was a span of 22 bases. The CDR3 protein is CATRTKRTVGTYEQYF. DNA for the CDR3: TGTGCCACCAGGACTAAGCGGACAGTCGGAACTTACGAGCAGTACTTC.

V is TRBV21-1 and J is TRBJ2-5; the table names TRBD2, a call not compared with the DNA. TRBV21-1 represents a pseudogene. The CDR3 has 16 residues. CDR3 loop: CATGKRLAGVRETQYF. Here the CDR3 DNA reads TGTGCCACCGGAAAGCGGCTAGCGGGGGTTAGAGAGACCCAGTACTTC.

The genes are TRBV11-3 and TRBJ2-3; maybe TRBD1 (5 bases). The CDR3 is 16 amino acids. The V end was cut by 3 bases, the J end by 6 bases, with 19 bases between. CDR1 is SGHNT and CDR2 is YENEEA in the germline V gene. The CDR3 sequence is CASSFSREGYGDTQYF. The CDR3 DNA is TGTGCCAGCAGCTTCTCCAGGGAAGGGTACGGGGATACGCAGTATTTT.

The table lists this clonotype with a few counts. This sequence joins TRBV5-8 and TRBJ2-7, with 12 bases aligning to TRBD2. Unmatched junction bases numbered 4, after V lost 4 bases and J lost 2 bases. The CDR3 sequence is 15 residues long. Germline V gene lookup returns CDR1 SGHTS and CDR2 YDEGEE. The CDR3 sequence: CASSPTSGGAYEQYF. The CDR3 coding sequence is TGTGCCAGCAGCCCGACTAGCGGGGGCGCCTACGAGCAGTACTTC.

CDR3 nucleotides: TGTGCCAGCAGAGAGGGTGGCAATCAGCCCCAGCATTTT. This gives the protein CASREGGNQPQHF. The chain links TRBV6-1 to TRBJ1-5; D gene unclear. Germline V CDR1 and CDR2: MNHNS, SASEGT. The CDR3 is made up of 13 amino acids. The V end was cut by 6 bases, the J end by 2 bases, with 8 bases between.

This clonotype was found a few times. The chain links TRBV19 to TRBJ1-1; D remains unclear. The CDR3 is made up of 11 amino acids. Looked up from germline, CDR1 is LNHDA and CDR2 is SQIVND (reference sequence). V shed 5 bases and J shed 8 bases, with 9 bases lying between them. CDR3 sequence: CASSGEIEAFF. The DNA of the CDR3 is TGTGCCAGTAGTGGGGAGATCGAAGCTTTCTTT. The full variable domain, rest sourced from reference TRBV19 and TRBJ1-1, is DGGITQSPKYLFRKEGQNVTLSCEQNLNHDAMYWYRQDPGQGLRLIYYSQIVNDFQKGDIAEGYSVSREKKESFPLTVTSAQKNPTAFYLCASSGEIEAFFGQGTRLTVV.

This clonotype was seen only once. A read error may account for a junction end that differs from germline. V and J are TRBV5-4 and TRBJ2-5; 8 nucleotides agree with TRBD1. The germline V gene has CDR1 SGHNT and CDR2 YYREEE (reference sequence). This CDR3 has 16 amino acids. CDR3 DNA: TGTGGCAGCAGCTTGGCTCGGGCAGGGGGCTGGGAGACCCAGTACTTC. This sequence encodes CGSSLARAGGWETQYF.

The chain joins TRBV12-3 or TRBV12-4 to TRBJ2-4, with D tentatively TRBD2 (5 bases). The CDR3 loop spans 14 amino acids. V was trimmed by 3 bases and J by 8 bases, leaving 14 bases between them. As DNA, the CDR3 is TGTGCCAGCAGTTTGGGTCGGGAACGGGACATTCAGTACTTC. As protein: CASSLGRERDIQYF.

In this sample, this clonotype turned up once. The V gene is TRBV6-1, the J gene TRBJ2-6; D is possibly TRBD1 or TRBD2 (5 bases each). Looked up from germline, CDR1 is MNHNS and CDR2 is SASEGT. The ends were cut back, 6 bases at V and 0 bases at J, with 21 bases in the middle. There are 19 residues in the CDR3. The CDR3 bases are TGTGCCAGCAGCAATGGACGGGGCTTCATCCGCTCTGGGGCCAACGTCCTGACTTTC. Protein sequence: CASSNGRGFIRSGANVLTF.